This T cell receptor (beta chain) was sequenced in a study of response to subunit inactivated influenza vaccine. Study-level results: Authors proposed each seasonal influenza vaccination draws in few new T cells.

TCRdb re-called the RT-PCR reads through MiXCR, storing one row per CDR3 protein. The sample consists of fewer than 600,000 distinct CDR3 sequences, around 7.9% of them appearing once. This clonotype showed up just a few times. The antigen is unknown. This CDR3 has 15 residues. Germline assignment: CDR1 MDHEN and CDR2 SYDVKM. V was trimmed by 4 bases and J by 3 bases, leaving 13 bases between them. The TCR originated in a man in his fifties or sixties who received an inactivated influenza vaccine. The sequencing here drew on PBMCs from blood, taken less than 30 months after vaccination. The V call is TRBV28, the J call TRBJ2-4; D not certain. CDR3 nucleotide sequence: TGTGCCAGCAGTTCGCCCCAGCTAAACAAAAACATTCAGTACTTC. Translated: CASSSPQLNKNIQYF.